This T cell receptor beta chain emerged from a study of T cells in Graves' hyperthyroidism and ophthalmopathy. Germline lookup yields CDR1 SGHVS and CDR2 FNYEAQ. The CDR3 is 12 amino acids. Between the trimmed V and J ends, which lost 5 bases and 8 bases, there was a span of 9 bases. RNA transcripts yielded amplified TCR beta CDR3 regions. TCR CDR3 underwent first-round RT-PCR with the HTBI primer set. TCRdb recomputed calls from the multiplex PCR reads with MiXCR, one row per CDR3 protein. Among 300,000 to 400,000 distinct CDR3 sequences listed, 15% to 20% were seen once. Patients between 18 and 65 years old had hyperthyroidism, newly diagnosed and lasting under 2 months. Together with thyroid ultrasound, orbital computed tomography, serum thyroxine and TRAb, clinical symptoms were used for diagnoses.

This sequence was found in a woman aged 45-60 years with Graves' hyperthyroidism. The chain recombines TRBV7-6 with TRBJ1-4, with unresolved D. Sequences were obtained from blood. The CDR3 reads CASSPGQEKLFF. The CDR3 nucleotides are TGTGCCAGCAGCCCTGGTCAGGAAAAACTGTTTTTT.